The rows below give T cell receptor beta chains drawn from one sample of a study of shared clonotypes between healthy human individuals. Method: immunoSEQ multiplex PCR; TCRdb's copy keeps in-frame clones and lacks some. Of 520,000 or so clones detected, approximately 85% appear once; the ten largest clones hold 10% to 15%. The specimen sequenced was PBMCs. These TCRs come from a woman aged 35 to 49 in good health. Some clones in this sample may be carry-over from other donors' samples. Both conserved end residues are part of each CDR3. D genes are given only for firm matches. Clone size, where shown, is once, few, many, or a class for clones that have expanded.

v_call	d_call	j_call	clone_size	cdr3_aa	cdr3_nt
TRBV19	-	TRBJ2-3	-	CASRGLTDTQYF	TGTGCCAGTAGAGGTCTCACAGATACGCAGTATTTT
TRBV5-1	-	TRBJ1-4	-	CASSPGATNEKLFF	TGCGCCAGCAGCCCCGGTGCAACTAATGAAAAACTGTTTTTT
TRBV29-1	-	TRBJ2-2	-	CSVEYFQKGELFF	TGCAGCGTTGAGTACTTTCAAAAAGGGGAGCTGTTTTTT
TRBV7-9	-	TRBJ1-3	-	CASRGTGIDGNTIYF	TGTGCCAGCAGGGGTACAGGGATCGATGGAAACACCATATATTTT
TRBV11-2	-	TRBJ2-7	-	CASSLGPTSYEQYF	TGTGCCAGCAGCTTGGGACCAACATCCTACGAGCAGTACTTC
TRBV21-1	-	TRBJ1-1	-	CASSKGAGVNTEAFF	TGTGCCAGCAGCAAAGGAGCAGGGGTGAACACTGAAGCTTTCTTT
TRBV7-9	-	TRBJ2-1	-	CASSFREEQFF	TGTGCCAGCAGTTTCCGGGAAGAGCAGTTCTTC
TRBV7-1	-	TRBJ1-5	-	CASSLRISGNQPQHF	TGTGCCAGCAGCTTAAGGATCTCGGGCAATCAGCCCCAGCATTTT
TRBV5-1	-	TRBJ2-5	-	CASSRQQETQYF	TGCGCCAGCAGCAGGCAACAAGAGACCCAGTACTTC
TRBV9	TRBD1	TRBJ2-5	few	CASSPYGQGETQYF	TGTGCCAGCAGCCCTTATGGACAGGGAGAGACCCAGTACTTC
TRBV4-1	TRBD1	TRBJ2-7	few	CASSHPGQGAYEQYF	TGCGCCAGCAGCCACCCGGGACAGGGGGCCTACGAGCAGTACTTC
TRBV29-1	-	TRBJ2-7	-	CSVVWQNSYEQYF	TGCAGCGTTGTTTGGCAGAACTCCTACGAGCAGTACTTC
TRBV6-5	-	TRBJ2-3	-	CASSYRGHAGTQYF	TGTGCCAGCAGTTACCGGGGACACGCAGGTACGCAGTATTTT
TRBV28	TRBD2	TRBJ2-7	-	CASRRLGSGLNEQYF	TGTGCCAGCAGACGACTTGGCTCGGGACTAAACGAGCAGTACTTC
TRBV14	-	TRBJ2-7	-	CASSRDLDPSSYEQYF	TGTGCCAGCAGCCGGGATCTGGATCCAAGCTCCTACGAGCAGTACTTC
TRBV19	TRBD2	TRBJ2-2	-	CATIGLAGTGELFF	TGTGCCACTATCGGACTAGCGGGAACCGGGGAGCTGTTTTTT
TRBV6-5	-	TRBJ2-1	-	CASSKLDATDNEQFF	TGTGCCAGCAGTAAACTGGACGCCACAGACAATGAGCAGTTCTTC
TRBV9	-	TRBJ2-3	-	CASSQQRAEDTQYF	TGTGCCAGCAGCCAACAGAGGGCAGAAGATACGCAGTATTTT
TRBV7-2	TRBD1	TRBJ1-2	many	CASSRTGGNYGYTF	TGTGCCAGCAGCCGGACAGGGGGTAACTATGGCTACACCTTC
TRBV30	-	TRBJ1-2	-	CAWSPSNYGYTF	TGTGCCTGGAGTCCGTCTAACTATGGCTACACCTTC
TRBV18	-	TRBJ2-7	-	CASSPGLTGAWYEQYF	TGTGCCAGCTCACCGGGGCTGACGGGAGCGTGGTACGAGCAGTACTTC
TRBV6-6	TRBD2	TRBJ2-7	-	CASSYSGPSYEQYF	TGTGCCAGCAGTTATAGCGGGCCGTCCTACGAGCAGTACTTC
TRBV2	-	TRBJ2-7	-	CASTLGAGVNEQYF	TGTGCCAGCACCTTGGGGGCGGGCGTCAACGAGCAGTACTTC
TRBV10-3	TRBD2	TRBJ2-1	-	CATVSGVGNNEQFF	TGTGCCACCGTTAGCGGGGTAGGTAACAATGAGCAGTTCTTC
TRBV5-1	-	TRBJ1-1	-	CASSRGTGNTEAFF	TGCGCCAGCAGCCGAGGGACGGGGAACACTGAAGCTTTCTTT
TRBV10-3	TRBD2	TRBJ2-3	once	CAIRRTSGSTDTQYF	TGTGCCATCAGGAGGACTAGCGGGAGTACAGATACGCAGTATTTT
TRBV19	TRBD1	TRBJ2-5	-	CASSRGLGETQYF	TGTGCCAGTAGCAGGGGGCTTGGGGAGACCCAGTACTTC
TRBV10-3	-	TRBJ1-2	-	CAISDSRGNYGYTF	TGTGCCATCAGTGATTCCAGGGGTAACTATGGCTACACCTTC
TRBV7-8	-	TRBJ1-5	-	CASSLLPGEGSQPQHF	TGTGCCAGCAGCTTATTGCCAGGGGAAGGGAGTCAGCCCCAGCATTTT
TRBV6-5	TRBD1	TRBJ1-1	-	CASSYSRFWTGEAFF	TGTGCCAGCAGTTACTCGAGATTCTGGACAGGTGAAGCTTTCTTT
TRBV2	TRBD2	TRBJ2-5	-	CASSKAGKETQYF	TGTGCCAGCAGTAAAGCGGGAAAAGAGACCCAGTACTTC